This TCR beta chain was recovered during a study of CD8+CD57+ T cells in acquired aplastic anemia (dated 2018 in TCRdb). Study-wide context: Extracted DNA from sorted CD4+ and CD8+ cells averaged around 3.2 ug, ranging from roughly 0.17 to 30 ug. Healthy donor samples averaged roughly 10 million reads for CD4+ and around 12 million for CD8+ cells.

The study deep-sequenced TCR repertoires of sorted CD4+ and CD8+ blood T cells from severe aplastic anemia patients and healthy subjects. Ficoll-Paque density gradient centrifugation was used to isolate peripheral blood mononuclear cells. CD4+ and CD8+ T cells were sorted by FACS or magnetic beads before DNA extraction. Profiling of TCR beta VDJ combinations and CDR3 sequences used genomic DNA as the template. TCR repertoire sequencing was run on an Illumina HiSeq 2000. In the authors' own workflow: TRBV/TRBJ rearrangement plots, CDR3 size and DJ length profiles, and Simpson's diversity index were used to assess repertoires. Whichever DNA sequence was most abundant in the deep sequencing data was defined as the immunodominant clone. CDR3 amino acid sequences were checked for sharing between subjects and were compared against published repertoires and the VDJdb database. The public reads were reprocessed in TCRdb via fastp at Q25 and MiXCR, keeping in-frame beta chains. Every entry covers one CDR3 protein and lists the most common genes and DNA from its rows. TCRdb assigned the V and J calls; the authors' analysis was not used. This sample lists approximately 170,000 distinct CDR3 sequences; less than 70% were detected once. The ten top clones hold 15% to 20% of the sample.

As for this clonotype: Its antigen remains unidentified. One base away there is no much larger clone; base qualities are not given.

What the study reported, not specific to this receptor: Roughly 30 CD8+ CDR3 sequences were found to be shared between patients and controls, but these sequences appeared to be highly expressed in patients and within the immunodominant clones of the patients. CD8+ Simpson's diversity did not differ significantly between patients and healthy controls (P=0.060).

Reading from cysteine to phenylalanine, the CDR3 counts 14 amino acids. Only the CDR3 part of the read is kept: 42 bases, read in frame from the first base. The V end loses 9 bases and the J end loses 6 bases, and a stretch of 20 bases separates them. CDR1 and CDR2 were assigned from the germline V gene (reference sequence) as MNHNY and SVGAGI. Source material: sorted CD4+, CD8+, or CD8+CD57+ T cells (not recorded which) from PBMCs. The receptor's source is a human donor in good health, serving as a control. The sequence links TRBV6-6 to TRBJ1-1, with a weak D call of TRBD1 (6 bases match). The CDR3 loop reads CASSVTGGGPEAFF. In nucleotide form, the sequence is TGTGCCAGTAGTGTAACAGGCGGGGGCCCTGAAGCTTTCTTT.